The 5 T cell receptor beta chains below were found in one sample sequenced in a study of cytomegalovirus exposure and HLA in healthy donors. The primer mix had 60 Vbeta and 13 Jbeta primers. Measured with immunoSEQ multiplex PCR; TCRdb has only the in-frame clones, and not every one. In the table there are fewer than 70,000 clones, roughly 80% of which are singletons. The specimen was PBMCs. Receptors originate from a woman aged 40 to 50 in good health and CMV-seronegative.

The chain recombines TRBV5-1 with TRBJ2-1, with unresolved D. V was clipped by 0 bases and J by 1 base, with 8 bases between them. Germline loops: CDR1 SGHRS, CDR2 YFSETQ. The CDR3 is 15 residues long. The CDR3 DNA follows: TGCGCCAGCAGCTTGGTCGGTCCATCCTACAATGAGCAGTTCTTC. This gives the protein CASSLVGPSYNEQFF.

The chain links TRBV27 to TRBJ2-1; D unresolved. Germline values: CDR1 MNHEY, CDR2 SMNVEV (reference sequence). The CDR3 has 11 residues. With 6 bases removed from V and 9 bases from J, the gap between germline ends came to 9 bases. The CDR3 loop is CASRLGGEQFF. CDR3 in DNA: TGTGCCAGCAGGCTAGGTGGTGAGCAGTTCTTC.

The chain uses TRBV7-9 and TRBJ1-2; D perhaps matches TRBD1 (5 bases). Trimming removed 0 bases at V and 4 bases at J, with 9 bases between. Germline CDR1 is SEHNR and CDR2 is FQNEAQ (reference sequence). This CDR3 spans 14 amino acids. CDR3 DNA sequence: TGTGCCAGCAGCTTAGCCGCTGACAGCTATGGCTACACCTTC. Its protein is CASSLAADSYGYTF.

V is TRBV9 and J is TRBJ2-7, with 7 nucleotides matching TRBD2. Trimming removed 3 bases from V and 7 bases from J; junction bases left unmatched: 16. This CDR3 is 16 amino acids long. Germline V gene sequence: CDR1 SGDLS, CDR2 YYNGEE. CDR3 region: CASSALVGGPLYEQYF. The CDR3 nucleotides read TGTGCCAGCAGCGCCTTAGTGGGAGGGCCCCTTTATGAGCAGTACTTC.

The rearrangement joins TRBV19 to TRBJ1-2, with D perhaps matching TRBD1 (6 bases). Trimming pared 6 bases from V and 3 bases from J, leaving 11 bases between. Germline V CDR1 and CDR2: LNHDA, SQIVND (reference sequence). The CDR3 covers 13 residues. In DNA, the CDR3 is TGTGCCAGTAGAATCGCAGGGGACTATGGCTACACCTTC. Amino acids: CASRIAGDYGYTF.